This T cell receptor beta chain was identified during a study of shared clonotypes between healthy human individuals. About the research overall: Two female and a few male donors aged 18 to 49 were enrolled. Each donor's CD4 naive and CD4 memory cells filled three plates apiece, CD8 naive two, and CD8 memory one. Study-wide results and limits: Non-shared clonotypes displayed generation probabilities falling below those of clonotypes present in all four donors. Read depth was anticipated to influence clonotype sharing among donors.

The table came from immunoSEQ multiplex PCR; TCRdb's copy has only in-frame clones and leaves some out. Among a few million clones, 85% to 95% were seen once, and the ten largest hold under 0.15%. The V and J ends lost 8 bases and 5 bases, in that order; junction bases with no gene match: 11. From germline, CDR1 is SNHLY and CDR2 FYNNEI. This CDR3 has 14 residues. Notes on this clone: Its antigen is undetermined.

Sequencing used naive CD4+ T cells sorted from blood. Specified subset: CD45RA+ positively selected. This chain uses TRBV2 with TRBJ2-5; 7 bases match TRBD2. This TCR derives from a young man in good health. CDR3 region: CASFVGGPMETQYF. The DNA for the CDR3 is TGTGCCAGCTTCGTGGGAGGGCCGATGGAGACCCAGTACTTC.